The sequence of this TCR beta chain was determined in a study of blood T cell repertoires in COVID-19. Study in general: COVID-19 samples from acute and convalescent phases originated in the United States, Italy and Spain. T cells, B-cell-depleted T cells, or PBMCs provided the cDNA or gDNA that served as material.

V was pared by 2 bases and J by 2 bases, with 10 bases between. Germline CDR1 reads MNHEY; CDR2 reads SVGAGI. The CDR3 contains 15 residues. Source study methods: Reference gene primer amplification in the assay estimated nucleated cell counts. Method: immunoSEQ multiplex PCR; TCRdb's copy keeps in-frame clones and lacks some. The DNA was the basis for D and trimming; V, J and clone size are from that table. Altogether some 220,000 clones are present, roughly 84% being singletons, with the ten largest covering approximately 2.9%. The specimen was peripheral blood. This receptor was obtained from a woman under 40 who had recovered from COVID-19. The chain joins TRBV6-5 to TRBJ2-1; D perhaps matches TRBD2 (6 bases). CDR3 bases: TGTGCCAGCAGTTACCGGGAGTCCGCCTACAATGAGCAGTTCTTC. Translation: CASSYRESAYNEQFF.